This T cell receptor (beta chain) was sequenced in a study of OX40 agonist ivuxolimab in advanced cancers. The method was immunoSEQ multiplex PCR; TCRdb's version includes in-frame clones alone and lacks a portion of them. The profile shows around 46,000 clones, about 80% of them singletons. The germline gives CDR1 SGDLS, CDR2 YYNGEE. CDR3 length equals 17 residues. In regard to this clone: Its antigen is unidentified. At one boundary the junction diverges from the germline segment, which might be a read error.

Points from the study as a whole: Dose levels from 0.1 to 3.0 mg/kg saw CD4+ and CD8+ blood T cells expand clonally by week 6.

This sequence joins TRBV9 and TRBJ1-3, with a weak D call TRBD1 (5 bases). The source was CD4+ or CD8+ T cells sorted from blood, collected in a trial of the OX40 agonist ivuxolimab. The sequence was obtained from an adult with an advanced solid tumor such as melanoma, head and neck, liver or kidney cancer. Here the CDR3 reads CASSVALKGLIWKHHIF. CDR3 DNA sequence: TGTGCCAGCAGCGTAGCTCTCAAGGGGCTGATATGGAAACACCATATATTT.